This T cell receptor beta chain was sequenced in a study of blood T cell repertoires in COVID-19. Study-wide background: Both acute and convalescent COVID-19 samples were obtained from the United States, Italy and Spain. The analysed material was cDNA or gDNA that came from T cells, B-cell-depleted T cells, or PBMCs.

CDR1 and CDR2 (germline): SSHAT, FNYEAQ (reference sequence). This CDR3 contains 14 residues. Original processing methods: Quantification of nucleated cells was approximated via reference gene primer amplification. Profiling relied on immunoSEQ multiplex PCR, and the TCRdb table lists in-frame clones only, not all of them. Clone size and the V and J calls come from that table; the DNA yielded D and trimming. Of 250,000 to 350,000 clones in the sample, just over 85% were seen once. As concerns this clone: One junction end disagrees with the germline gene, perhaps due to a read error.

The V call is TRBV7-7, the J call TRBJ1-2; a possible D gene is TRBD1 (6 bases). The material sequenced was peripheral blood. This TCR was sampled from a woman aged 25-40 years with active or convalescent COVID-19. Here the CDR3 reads CASSQGRRNYGYTF. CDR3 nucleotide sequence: TGTGCTAGCAGTCAGGGGCGCCGTAACTATGGCTACACCTTC.